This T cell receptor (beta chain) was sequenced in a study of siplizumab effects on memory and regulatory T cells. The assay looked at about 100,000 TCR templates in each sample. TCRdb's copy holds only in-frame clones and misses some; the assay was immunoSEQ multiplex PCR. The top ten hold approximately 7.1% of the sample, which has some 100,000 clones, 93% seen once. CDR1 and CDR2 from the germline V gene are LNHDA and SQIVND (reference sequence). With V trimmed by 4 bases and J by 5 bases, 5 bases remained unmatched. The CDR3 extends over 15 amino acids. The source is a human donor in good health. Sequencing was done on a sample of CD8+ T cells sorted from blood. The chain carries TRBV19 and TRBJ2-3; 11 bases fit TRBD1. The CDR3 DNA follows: TGTGCCAGTAGTAGCTGGACAGGGGGCTTAGATACGCAGTATTTT. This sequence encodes CASSSWTGGLDTQYF. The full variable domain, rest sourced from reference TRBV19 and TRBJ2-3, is DGGITQSPKYLFRKEGQNVTLSCEQNLNHDAMYWYRQDPGQGLRLIYYSQIVNDFQKGDIAEGYSVSREKKESFPLTVTSAQKNPTAFYLCASSSWTGGLDTQYFGPGTRLTVL.